This TCR beta chain was recovered during a study of blood T cell repertoires in COVID-19. Study overall: The United States, Italy and Spain supplied acute and convalescent COVID-19 samples. PBMCs, B-cell-depleted T cells, or T cells provided the cDNA or gDNA that made up the material.

Germline CDR1 reads MDHEN; CDR2 reads SYDVKM. Trimming took 10 bases from V and 2 from J; bases not matched to a gene: 6. This CDR3 spans 15 amino acids. Clones were read by immunoSEQ multiplex PCR, and TCRdb kept only the in-frame ones, dropping some. Among about 74,000 clones listed, 88% were seen once. This clonotype originated in a woman of 80 years or more with active or convalescent COVID-19. The chain couples TRBV28 to TRBJ2-5; 14 bases match TRBD2. Sequenced material: peripheral blood. In nucleotides, the CDR3 is TGTGCCACCGTAGGACTAGCGGGGGGACAAGAGACCCAGTACTTC. Amino acids: CATVGLAGGQETQYF. The complete variable domain, with remaining parts taken from reference TRBV28 and TRBJ2-5, reads DVKVTQSSRYLVKRTGEKVFLECVQDMDHENMFWYRQDPGLGLRLIYFSYDVKMKEKGDIPEGYSVSREKKERFSLILESASTNQTSMYLCATVGLAGGQETQYFGPGTRLLVL.